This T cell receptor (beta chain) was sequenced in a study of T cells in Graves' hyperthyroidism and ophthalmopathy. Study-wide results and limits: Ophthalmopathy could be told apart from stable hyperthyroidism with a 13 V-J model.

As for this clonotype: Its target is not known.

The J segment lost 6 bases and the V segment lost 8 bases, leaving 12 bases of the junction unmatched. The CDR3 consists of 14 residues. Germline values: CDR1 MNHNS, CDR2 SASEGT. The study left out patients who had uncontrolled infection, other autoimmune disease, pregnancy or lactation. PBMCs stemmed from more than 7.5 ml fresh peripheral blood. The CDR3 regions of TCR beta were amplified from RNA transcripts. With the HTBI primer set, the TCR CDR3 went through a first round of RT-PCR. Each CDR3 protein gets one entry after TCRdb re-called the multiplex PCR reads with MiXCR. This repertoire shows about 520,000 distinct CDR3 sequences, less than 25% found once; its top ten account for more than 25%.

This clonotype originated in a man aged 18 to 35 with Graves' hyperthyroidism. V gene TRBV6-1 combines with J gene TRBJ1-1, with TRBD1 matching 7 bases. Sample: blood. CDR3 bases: TGTGCCAGCCTCAGGGGCAGGGGGTTTCCTGAAGCTTTCTTT. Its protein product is CASLRGRGFPEAFF.